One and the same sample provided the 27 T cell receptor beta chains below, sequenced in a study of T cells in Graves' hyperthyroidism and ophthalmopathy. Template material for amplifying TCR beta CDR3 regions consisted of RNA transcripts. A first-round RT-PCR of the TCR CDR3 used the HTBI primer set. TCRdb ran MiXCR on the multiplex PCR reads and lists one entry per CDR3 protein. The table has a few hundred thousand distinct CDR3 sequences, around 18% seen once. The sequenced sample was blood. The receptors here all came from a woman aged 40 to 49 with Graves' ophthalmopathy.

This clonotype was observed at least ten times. CDR3 nucleotides: TGTGCCAGCAGCCTACTCGACGTCCCCGGGACAGGGGTTGGCTACACCTTC. Protein sequence: CASSLLDVPGTGVGYTF. The chain is built from TRBV28 and TRBJ1-2; 10 nucleotides agree with TRBD1. The junction had 17 bases not matched to a gene; V was cut back by 6 bases and J by 7 bases. Germline assignment: CDR1 MDHEN and CDR2 SYDVKM. The CDR3 loop spans 17 amino acids.

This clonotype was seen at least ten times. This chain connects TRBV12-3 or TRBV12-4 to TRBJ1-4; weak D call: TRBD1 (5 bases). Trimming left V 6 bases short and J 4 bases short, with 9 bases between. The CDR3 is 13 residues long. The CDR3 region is CASRPGHNEKLFF. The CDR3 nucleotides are TGTGCCAGCAGGCCGGGGCATAATGAAAAACTGTTTTTT.

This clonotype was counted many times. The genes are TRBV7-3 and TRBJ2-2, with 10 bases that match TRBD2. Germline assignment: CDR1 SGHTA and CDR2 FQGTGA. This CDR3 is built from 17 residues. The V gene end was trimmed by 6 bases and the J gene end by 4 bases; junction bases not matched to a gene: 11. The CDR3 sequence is CASSPGALAGTTGELFF. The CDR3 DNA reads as TGTGCCAGCAGTCCCGGCGCACTAGCGGGGACCACCGGGGAGCTGTTTTTT.

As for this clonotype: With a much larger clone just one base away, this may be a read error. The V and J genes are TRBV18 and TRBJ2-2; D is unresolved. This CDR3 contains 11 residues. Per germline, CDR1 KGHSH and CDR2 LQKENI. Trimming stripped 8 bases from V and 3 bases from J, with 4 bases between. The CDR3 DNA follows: TGTGCCAGCGCCTACACCGGGGAGCTGTTTTTT. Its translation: CASAYTGELFF.

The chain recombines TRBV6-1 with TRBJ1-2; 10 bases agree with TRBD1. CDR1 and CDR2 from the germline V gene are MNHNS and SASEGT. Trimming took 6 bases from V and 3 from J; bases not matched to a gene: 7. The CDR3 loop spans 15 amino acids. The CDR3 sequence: CASRGTGTGDYGYTF. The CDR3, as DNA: TGTGCCAGCAGGGGAACCGGGACAGGGGACTATGGCTACACCTTC.

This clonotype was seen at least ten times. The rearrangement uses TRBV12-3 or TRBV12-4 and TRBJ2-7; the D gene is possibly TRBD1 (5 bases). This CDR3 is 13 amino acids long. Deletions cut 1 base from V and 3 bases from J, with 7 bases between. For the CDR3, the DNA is TGTGCCAGCAGTTTAGGGGGCTACTACGAGCAGTACTTC. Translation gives CASSLGGYYEQYF.

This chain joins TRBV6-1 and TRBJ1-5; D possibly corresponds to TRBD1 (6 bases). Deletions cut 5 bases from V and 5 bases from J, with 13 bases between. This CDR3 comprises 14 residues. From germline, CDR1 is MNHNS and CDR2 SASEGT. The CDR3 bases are TGTGCCAGCAGTAAGGACAGAAGGTATCAGCCCCAGCATTTT. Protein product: CASSKDRRYQPQHF.

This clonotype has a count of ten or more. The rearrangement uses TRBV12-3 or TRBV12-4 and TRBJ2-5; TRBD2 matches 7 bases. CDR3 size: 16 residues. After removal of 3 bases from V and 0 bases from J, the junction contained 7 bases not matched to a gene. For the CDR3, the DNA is TGTGCCAGCAGTTTGGGGGGGAATGGGTACCAAGAGACCCAGTACTTC. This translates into CASSLGGNGYQETQYF.

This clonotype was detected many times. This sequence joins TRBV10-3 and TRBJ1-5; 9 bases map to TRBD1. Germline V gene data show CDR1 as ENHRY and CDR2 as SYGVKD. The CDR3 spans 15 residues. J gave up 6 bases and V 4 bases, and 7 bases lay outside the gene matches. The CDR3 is CAISGGDREVQPQHF. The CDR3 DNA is TGTGCCATCAGTGGGGGGGACAGGGAAGTTCAGCCCCAGCATTTT.

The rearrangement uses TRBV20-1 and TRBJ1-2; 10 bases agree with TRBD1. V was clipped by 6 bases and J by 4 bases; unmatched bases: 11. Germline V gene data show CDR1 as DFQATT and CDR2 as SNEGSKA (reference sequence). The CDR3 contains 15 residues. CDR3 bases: TGCAGTGCCCAACGAGGGACAGGGGAAGTCTATGGCTACACCTTC. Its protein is CSAQRGTGEVYGYTF.

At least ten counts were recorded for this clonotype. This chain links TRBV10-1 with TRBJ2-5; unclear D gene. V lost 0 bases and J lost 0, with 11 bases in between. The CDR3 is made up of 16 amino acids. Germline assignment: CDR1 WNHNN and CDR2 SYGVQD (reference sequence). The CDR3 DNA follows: TGCGCCAGCAGTGAGTCCAGAACTCGGGACCAAGAGACCCAGTACTTC. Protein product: CASSESRTRDQETQYF.

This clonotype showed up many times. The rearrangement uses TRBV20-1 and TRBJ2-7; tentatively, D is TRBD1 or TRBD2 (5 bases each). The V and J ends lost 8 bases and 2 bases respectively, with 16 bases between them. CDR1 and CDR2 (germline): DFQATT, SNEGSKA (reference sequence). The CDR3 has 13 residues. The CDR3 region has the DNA TGCAGTTCCTACCGGGACGGAACCTACGAGCAGTACTTC. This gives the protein CSSYRDGTYEQYF.

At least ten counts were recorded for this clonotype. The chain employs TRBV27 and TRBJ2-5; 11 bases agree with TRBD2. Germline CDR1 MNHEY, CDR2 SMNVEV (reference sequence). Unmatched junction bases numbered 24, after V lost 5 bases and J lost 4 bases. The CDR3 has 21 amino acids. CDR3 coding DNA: TGTGCCAGCAGTCCAACCACCCTTCTCGGACTAGCGGGCGGATTATCAGAGACCCAGTACTTC. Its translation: CASSPTTLLGLAGGLSETQYF.

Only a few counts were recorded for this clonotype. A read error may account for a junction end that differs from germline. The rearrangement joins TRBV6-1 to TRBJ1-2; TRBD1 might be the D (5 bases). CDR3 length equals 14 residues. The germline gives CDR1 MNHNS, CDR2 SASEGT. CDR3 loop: CASSESGPTYGYIF. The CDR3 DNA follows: TGTGCCAGCAGTGAATCGGGACCGACCTATGGCTACATCTTC.

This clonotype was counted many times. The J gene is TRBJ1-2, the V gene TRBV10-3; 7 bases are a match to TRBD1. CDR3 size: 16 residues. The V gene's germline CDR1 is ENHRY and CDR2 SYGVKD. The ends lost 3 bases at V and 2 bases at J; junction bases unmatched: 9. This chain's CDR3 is CAISDPTGMENYGYTF. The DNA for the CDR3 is TGTGCCATCAGTGACCCGACAGGGATGGAAAACTATGGCTACACCTTC.

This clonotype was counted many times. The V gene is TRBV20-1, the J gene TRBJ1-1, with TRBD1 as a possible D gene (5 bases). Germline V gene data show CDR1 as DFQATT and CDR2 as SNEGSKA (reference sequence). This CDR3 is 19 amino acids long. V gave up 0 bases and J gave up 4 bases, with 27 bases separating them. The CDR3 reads CSARDLREMLIRRGTEAFF. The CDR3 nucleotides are TGCAGTGCTAGAGATCTCCGTGAAATGCTGATTCGGAGGGGCACTGAAGCTTTCTTT.

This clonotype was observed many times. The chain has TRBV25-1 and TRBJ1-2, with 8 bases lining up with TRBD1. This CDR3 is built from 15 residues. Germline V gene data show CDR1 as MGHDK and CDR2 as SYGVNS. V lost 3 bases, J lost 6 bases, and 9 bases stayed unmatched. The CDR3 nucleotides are TGTGCCAGCAGTGAGGCCCCGACAGGGGTAGATGGCTACACCTTC. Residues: CASSEAPTGVDGYTF.

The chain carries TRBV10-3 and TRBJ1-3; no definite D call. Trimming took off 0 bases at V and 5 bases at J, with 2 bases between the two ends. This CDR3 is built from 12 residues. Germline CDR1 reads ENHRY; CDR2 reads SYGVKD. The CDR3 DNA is TGTGCCATCAGTGAGTCCAGAAACACCATATATTTT. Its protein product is CAISESRNTIYF.

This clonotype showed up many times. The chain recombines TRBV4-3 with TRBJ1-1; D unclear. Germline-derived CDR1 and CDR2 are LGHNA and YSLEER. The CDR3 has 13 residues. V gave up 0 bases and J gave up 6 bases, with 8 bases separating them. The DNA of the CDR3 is TGCGCCAGCAGCCAAGACTACGGACCTGAAGCTTTCTTT. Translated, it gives CASSQDYGPEAFF.

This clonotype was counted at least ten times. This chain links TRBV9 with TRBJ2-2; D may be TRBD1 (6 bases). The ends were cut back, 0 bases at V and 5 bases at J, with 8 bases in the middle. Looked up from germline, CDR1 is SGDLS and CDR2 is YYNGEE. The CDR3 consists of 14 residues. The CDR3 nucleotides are TGTGCCAGCAGCGTAGTAGGGGGAACCGGGGAGCTGTTTTTT. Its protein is CASSVVGGTGELFF.

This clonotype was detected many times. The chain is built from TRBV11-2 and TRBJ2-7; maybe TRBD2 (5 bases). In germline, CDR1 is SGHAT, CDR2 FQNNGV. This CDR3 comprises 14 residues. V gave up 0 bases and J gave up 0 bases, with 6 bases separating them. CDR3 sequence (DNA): TGTGCCAGCAGCTTAGACGGGAACTCCTACGAGCAGTACTTC. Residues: CASSLDGNSYEQYF.

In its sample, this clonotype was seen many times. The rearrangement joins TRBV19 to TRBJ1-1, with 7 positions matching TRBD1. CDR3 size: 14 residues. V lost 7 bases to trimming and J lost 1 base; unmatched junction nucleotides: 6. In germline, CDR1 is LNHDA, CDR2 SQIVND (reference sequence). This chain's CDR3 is CASNPGQRNTEAFF. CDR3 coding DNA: TGTGCCAGTAACCCGGGACAGAGGAACACTGAAGCTTTCTTT.

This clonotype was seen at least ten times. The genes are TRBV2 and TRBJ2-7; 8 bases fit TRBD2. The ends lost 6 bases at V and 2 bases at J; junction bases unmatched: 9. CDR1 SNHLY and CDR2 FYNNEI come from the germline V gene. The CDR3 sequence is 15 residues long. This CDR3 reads CASRGAGTRTYEQYF. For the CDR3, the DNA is TGTGCCAGCAGGGGGGCCGGGACTAGAACCTACGAGCAGTACTTC.

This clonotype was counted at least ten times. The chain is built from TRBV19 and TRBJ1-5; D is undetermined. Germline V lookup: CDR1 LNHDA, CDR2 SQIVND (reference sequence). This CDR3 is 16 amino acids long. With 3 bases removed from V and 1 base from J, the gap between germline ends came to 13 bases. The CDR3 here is CASSIASGSSNQPQHF. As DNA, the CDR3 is TGTGCCAGTAGTATCGCAAGTGGCTCGAGCAATCAGCCCCAGCATTTT. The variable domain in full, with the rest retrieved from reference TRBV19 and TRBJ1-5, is DGGITQSPKYLFRKEGQNVTLSCEQNLNHDAMYWYRQDPGQGLRLIYYSQIVNDFQKGDIAEGYSVSREKKESFPLTVTSAQKNPTAFYLCASSIASGSSNQPQHFGDGTRLSIL.

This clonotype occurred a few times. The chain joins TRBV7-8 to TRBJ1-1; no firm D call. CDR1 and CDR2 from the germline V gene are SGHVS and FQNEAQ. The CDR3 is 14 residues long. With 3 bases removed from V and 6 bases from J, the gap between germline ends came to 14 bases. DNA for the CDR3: TGTGCCAGCAGCTTCGGGCCCCAGCGCGCTGAAGCTTTCTTT. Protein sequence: CASSFGPQRAEAFF.

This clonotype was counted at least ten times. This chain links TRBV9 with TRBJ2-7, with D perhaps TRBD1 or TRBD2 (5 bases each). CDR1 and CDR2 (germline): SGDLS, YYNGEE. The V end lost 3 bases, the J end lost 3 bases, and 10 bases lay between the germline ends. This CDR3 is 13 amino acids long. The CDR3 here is CASSAGSNYEQYF. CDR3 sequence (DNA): TGTGCCAGCAGCGCAGGGAGCAACTACGAGCAGTACTTC.

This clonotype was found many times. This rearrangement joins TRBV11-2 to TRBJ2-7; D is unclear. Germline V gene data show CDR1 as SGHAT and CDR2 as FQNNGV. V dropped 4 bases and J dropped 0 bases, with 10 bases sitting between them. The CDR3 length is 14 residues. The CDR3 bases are TGTGCCAGCAGCTCTGGGTCCTTCTCCTACGAGCAGTACTTC. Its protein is CASSSGSFSYEQYF.